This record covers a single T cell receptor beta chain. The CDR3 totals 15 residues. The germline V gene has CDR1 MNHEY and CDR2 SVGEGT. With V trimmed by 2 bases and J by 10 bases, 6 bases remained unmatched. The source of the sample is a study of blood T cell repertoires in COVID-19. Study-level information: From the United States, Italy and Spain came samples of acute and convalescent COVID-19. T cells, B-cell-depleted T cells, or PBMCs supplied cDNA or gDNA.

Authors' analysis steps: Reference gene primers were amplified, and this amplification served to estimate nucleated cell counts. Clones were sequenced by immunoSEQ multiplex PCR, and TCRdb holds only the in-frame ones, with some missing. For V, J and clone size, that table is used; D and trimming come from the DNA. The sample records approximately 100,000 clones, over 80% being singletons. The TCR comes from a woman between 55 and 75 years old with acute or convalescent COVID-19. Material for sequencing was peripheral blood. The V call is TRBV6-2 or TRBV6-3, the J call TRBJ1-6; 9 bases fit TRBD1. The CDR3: CASSYLQGARSPLHF. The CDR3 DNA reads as TGTGCCAGCAGTTACCTACAGGGGGCTCGATCACCCCTCCACTTT.